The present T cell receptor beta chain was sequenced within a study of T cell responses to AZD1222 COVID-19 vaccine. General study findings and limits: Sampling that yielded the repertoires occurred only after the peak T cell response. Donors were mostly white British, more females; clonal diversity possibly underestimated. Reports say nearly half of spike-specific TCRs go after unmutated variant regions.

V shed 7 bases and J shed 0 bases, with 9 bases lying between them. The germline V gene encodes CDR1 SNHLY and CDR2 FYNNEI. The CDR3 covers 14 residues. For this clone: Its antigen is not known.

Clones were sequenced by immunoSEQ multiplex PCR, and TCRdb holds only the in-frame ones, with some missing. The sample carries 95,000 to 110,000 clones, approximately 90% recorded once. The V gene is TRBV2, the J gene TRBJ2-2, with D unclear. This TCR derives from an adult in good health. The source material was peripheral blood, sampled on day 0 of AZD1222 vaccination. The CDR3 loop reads CASKWDTNTGELFF. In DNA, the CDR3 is TGTGCCAGCAAGTGGGATACGAACACCGGGGAGCTGTTTTTT.